This record looks at one T cell receptor beta chain sequence and its context. The record originates from a study of cytomegalovirus exposure and HLA in healthy donors. The PCR used 60 Vbeta and 13 Jbeta primers. Sequencing was performed with immunoSEQ multiplex PCR; in TCRdb, only in-frame clones are kept and a portion is missing. The table shows 160,000 or so clones, with 65% to 80% occurring only once. The sequencing sample was made of PBMCs. The source is a woman in her forties in good health and CMV-seropositive.

The CDR3 reads CASSLGSGGGADTQYF. CDR3 DNA: TGTGCCAGCAGCTTGGGGTCTGGGGGCGGTGCAGATACGCAGTATTTT. V is TRBV11-3 and J is TRBJ2-3, with a possible D match to TRBD1 (6 bases). This CDR3 has 16 amino acids. Per the germline V gene, CDR1 is SGHNT and CDR2 is YENEEA. The V gene lost 3 bases and the J gene lost 4 bases, with 17 bases spanning the gap.